This TCR beta chain was retrieved from a study of early stage breast cancer tumors. On the study more broadly: Most invasive tumors, twelve of 16, were ER+/PR+/HER2-. Broader study findings: In most of the 16 patients, blood comparison separated tumor from normal breast. Tumors had about 2.5-fold higher T cell density and higher clonality than adjacent normal breast tissue.

Each sample had two DNA replicates, around 0.53 ug blood or roughly 1.6 ug tissue. Profiling relied on immunoSEQ multiplex PCR, and the TCRdb table lists in-frame clones only, not all of them. Of about 51,000 clones in the sample, around 78% were seen once. Details on this clone: Its antigen is undetermined.

This sequence was found in a person aged 35-50 years with breast cancer. The sequencing input was blood.

CDR3 protein: CASSPNGPPDNEQFF. The CDR3 DNA sequence: TGTGCCAGCTCACCGAACGGGCCGCCCGACAATGAGCAGTTCTTC. The chain joins TRBV18 to TRBJ2-1, with D uncertain. This CDR3 has 15 residues. Trimming pared 3 bases from V and 5 bases from J, leaving 14 bases between. Germline values: CDR1 KGHSH, CDR2 LQKENI.